The 18 T cell receptor beta chains given below trace back to one sample, sequenced in a study of T-cell memory formation after mild COVID-19 (dated by TCRdb to about 2021). The library was prepared using 5' RACE. Instrument on record: Illumina NovaSeq 6000. The public reads were reanalyzed by TCRdb: fastp trimming at Q25, MiXCR alignment, in-frame beta chains only. CDR3 protein duplicates are merged, each entry listing the most common genes and DNA. The sample has around 450,000 distinct CDR3 sequences on record, 20% to 25% of them singletons. The ten largest clones capture roughly 9.7% of the sample. The sequencing input was PBMCs or a T cell subset sorted from them (not recorded which). The receptors shown here come from an adult woman who had mild COVID-19 (a few samples of this study predate the infection). The sample titles of this study are shuffled in the database, so cell type and time point are left out; the donor was told from shared clones.

This clonotype was detected a few times. The CDR3 here is CATSATFGGGQDSGQETQYF. The DNA of the CDR3 is TGTGCCACCAGTGCGACCTTCGGAGGAGGGCAGGACTCGGGACAAGAGACCCAGTACTTC. The chain joins TRBV24-1 to TRBJ2-5, with a possible D match to TRBD2 (6 bases). The germline V and J ends were trimmed by 5 bases and 2 bases, with 29 bases remaining between them. The germline CDR1 and CDR2 sequences are KGHDR and SFDVKD. CDR3 size: 20 residues.

This chain joins TRBV6-5 and TRBJ1-3; D is possibly TRBD1 (5 bases). In germline, CDR1 is MNHEY, CDR2 SVGAGI. CDR3 size: 15 residues. Trimming left V 5 bases short and J 0 bases short, with 11 bases between. CDR3 protein: CASSTTVSSGNTIYF. CDR3 coding DNA: TGTGCCAGCAGTACGACAGTAAGCTCTGGAAACACCATATATTTT.

The chain joins TRBV20-1 to TRBJ2-3; D is tentatively TRBD1 or TRBD2 (5 bases each). Per germline, CDR1 DFQATT and CDR2 SNEGSKA (reference sequence). The length of the CDR3 is 15 residues. Deletions cut 3 bases from V and 0 bases from J, with 13 bases between. The CDR3 loop is CSARGLSASTDTQYF. The CDR3 bases are TGCAGTGCTAGGGGGCTTAGCGCTAGCACAGATACGCAGTATTTT.

The chain joins TRBV19 to TRBJ2-2, with D possibly being TRBD1 (6 bases). This CDR3 comprises 15 residues. The V end lost 3 bases, the J end lost 3 bases, and 11 bases lay between the germline ends. The germline V gene has CDR1 LNHDA and CDR2 SQIVND (reference sequence). CDR3 residues: CASSISTGYTGELFF. The CDR3 DNA reads as TGTGCCAGTAGTATTTCCACAGGGTACACCGGGGAGCTGTTTTTT.

This clonotype was recorded at least ten times. The genes are TRBV12-3 or TRBV12-4 and TRBJ2-3, with TRBD2 matching 8 bases. The CDR3 is 15 residues long. After removal of 2 bases from V and 0 bases from J, the junction contained 1 base not matched to a gene. The CDR3, as DNA: TGTGCCAGCAGTTTAACGGGAGGGAGCACAGATACGCAGTATTTT. Translation: CASSLTGGSTDTQYF.

This rearrangement joins TRBV4-2 to TRBJ2-7; D unclear. This CDR3 has 15 amino acids. Germline V lookup: CDR1 LGHNA, CDR2 YNFKEQ. Trimming shortened V by 2 bases and J by 6 bases, and 17 bases separated the two germline ends. CDR3 DNA sequence: TGTGCCAGCAGCCAATATCTTTCGGACCAACGCGAGCAGTACTTC. The encoded protein is CASSQYLSDQREQYF.

V is TRBV20-1 and J is TRBJ2-5; perhaps TRBD2 as D (7 bases). Trimming stripped 4 bases from V and 1 base from J, with 16 bases between. Germline V gene data show CDR1 as DFQATT and CDR2 as SNEGSKA (reference sequence). The CDR3 runs 15 residues. CDR3 nucleotide sequence: TGCAGTGCTATCAACCCCCGGGGGGCCCAAGAGACCCAGTACTTC. It yields the protein CSAINPRGAQETQYF.

This chain connects TRBV7-6 to TRBJ2-2, with a tentative D call TRBD1 (6 bases). CDR3 length: 14 amino acids. V was pared by 7 bases and J by 5 bases, with 14 bases between. Per the germline V gene, CDR1 is SGHVS and CDR2 is FNYEAQ. CDR3 region: CASTLRGGTGELFF. The DNA of the CDR3 is TGTGCCAGCACCCTAAGAGGGGGAACCGGGGAGCTGTTTTTT.

This clonotype was seen a few times. The junction does not match germline at one end; this may be a read error. The V gene is TRBV20-1, the J gene TRBJ2-7; 10 nucleotides agree with TRBD2. The CDR3 is 13 amino acids. The V gene's germline CDR1 is DFQATT and CDR2 SNEGSKA (reference sequence). CDR3 DNA sequence: TGCAGTGCCAGAGGACTAGCGGTGTACGAGCAGTACTTC. Its protein is CSARGLAVYEQYF.

The V gene is TRBV5-1, the J gene TRBJ2-7, with D uncertain. CDR3 length equals 12 residues. CDR1 and CDR2 from the germline V gene are SGHRS and YFSETQ. V lost 6 bases and J 5 bases, leaving 12 bases between the germline ends. In nucleotides, the CDR3 is TGCGCCAGCAAAAAGAATGGCAACGAGCAGTACTTC. Protein product: CASKKNGNEQYF.

This clonotype appeared a few times. The chain employs TRBV5-1 and TRBJ2-7; D might be TRBD2 (5 bases). The CDR3 contains 13 residues. The V gene lost 1 base and the J gene lost 5 bases, with 10 bases spanning the gap. CDR1 is SGHRS and CDR2 is YFSETQ in the germline V gene. CDR3 nucleotides: TGCGCCAGCAGCTTGAATATCGGGGACGAGCAGTACTTC. It translates to CASSLNIGDEQYF.

This clonotype was seen a few times. This chain joins TRBV5-8 and TRBJ2-4; TRBD1 agrees at 7 bases. This CDR3 region has 14 residues. Losses at the gene ends were 0 bases for V and 7 bases for J; bases not matched to a gene: 4. The germline CDR1 and CDR2 sequences are SGHTS and YDEGEE. The chain's CDR3 is CASSLVGGKNIQYF. The CDR3 coding sequence is TGTGCCAGCAGCTTGGTAGGGGGCAAGAACATTCAGTACTTC. Using reference TRBV5-8 and TRBJ2-4 for the parts outside the CDR3, the full variable domain is EAGVTQSPTHLIKTRGQQATLRCSPISGHTSVYWYQQALGLGLQFLLWYDEGEERNRGNFPPRFSGRQFPNYSSELNVNALELEDSALYLCASSLVGGKNIQYFGAGTRLSVL.

This chain connects TRBV6-5 to TRBJ1-1; 7 bases align to TRBD1. V lost 4 bases and J lost 4; bases outside the gene matches: 6. In germline, CDR1 is MNHEY, CDR2 SVGAGI. CDR3 length: 14 residues. The CDR3 region is CASSSPGQFTEAFF. The CDR3 DNA sequence: TGTGCCAGCAGTTCCCCGGGACAGTTCACTGAAGCTTTCTTT.

The J gene is TRBJ2-1, the V gene TRBV5-1; 9 nucleotides line up with TRBD2. J lost 7 bases, V lost 4 bases, and 9 bases had no gene match. Germline lookup yields CDR1 SGHRS and CDR2 YFSETQ. CDR3 length: 15 amino acids. The CDR3 reads CASSTSSGGLNEQFF. For the CDR3, the DNA is TGCGCCAGCAGCACCTCCAGCGGGGGGTTAAATGAGCAGTTCTTC.

In this sample, this clonotype turned up a few times. The chain is built from TRBV6-2 or TRBV6-3 and TRBJ2-2; tentative D call: TRBD1 (6 bases). The V end lost 7 bases, the J end lost 4 bases, and 10 bases lay between the germline ends. Per the germline V gene, CDR1 is MNHEY and CDR2 is SVGEGT. The CDR3 totals 13 residues. CDR3 loop: CASIQGITGELFF. The CDR3 coding sequence is TGTGCCAGCATCCAGGGGATCACCGGGGAGCTGTTTTTT.

This clonotype was seen more than once but under ten times. The chain recombines TRBV29-1 with TRBJ2-3, with 7 nucleotides matching TRBD2. Losses at the gene ends were 3 bases for V and 0 bases for J; bases not matched to a gene: 6. The CDR3 is 15 residues long. The germline CDR1 and CDR2 sequences are SQVTM and ANQGSEA. The CDR3, as DNA: TGCAGCGTTGACGAGCGACTAGCTAGCACAGATACGCAGTATTTT. This gives the protein CSVDERLASTDTQYF.

This clonotype was seen only a few times. This chain uses TRBV18 with TRBJ2-1; maybe TRBD1 (5 bases). Trimming removed 2 bases from V and 6 bases from J, with 11 bases in between. CDR1 and CDR2 from the germline V gene are KGHSH and LQKENI. The CDR3 spans 14 residues. CDR3 protein: CASSPTSRANEQFF. The CDR3 DNA reads TGTGCCAGCTCACCAACATCCAGGGCCAATGAGCAGTTCTTC.

The CDR3 reads CSAPYRGRNYGYTF. The CDR3 nucleotides are TGCAGTGCTCCCTACAGGGGGCGTAACTATGGCTACACCTTC. The chain couples TRBV20-1 to TRBJ1-2, with 9 bases lining up with TRBD1. Germline V gene sequence: CDR1 DFQATT, CDR2 SNEGSKA (reference sequence). The CDR3 covers 14 residues. Germline trimming cut 5 bases from V and 1 base from J; bases unmatched to any gene: 5.